The rows below give T cell receptor beta chains drawn from one sample of a study of T cells in Graves' hyperthyroidism and ophthalmopathy. One entry per CDR3 protein, called by TCRdb with MiXCR from the multiplex PCR reads. The table shows about 270,000 distinct CDR3 sequences, with over 20% occurring only once. What was sequenced was blood. Receptor source: a young man with Graves' ophthalmopathy. Both conserved end residues are part of each CDR3. A D gene is named only where the DNA matches it firmly. A row's size may be missing; if present it is once, few, many or a size class.

clone_size	d_call	v_call	j_call	cdr3_aa	cdr3_nt
.	TRBD2	TRBV2	TRBJ2-7	CASKRVAGNSYEQYF	TGTGCCAGCAAGCGCGTAGCGGGCAACTCCTACGAGCAGTACTTC
many	.	TRBV3-1	TRBJ1-6	CASSQTGPNSPLHF	TGTGCCAGCAGCCAAACAGGGCCGAATTCACCCCTCCACTTT
many	.	TRBV6-1	TRBJ1-1	CASRLDRSTEAFF	TGTGCCAGCAGGTTAGACAGGTCCACTGAAGCTTTCTTT
many	.	TRBV27	TRBJ2-4	CASSLQGSINIQYF	TGTGCCAGCAGTTTGCAGGGTAGTATTAACATTCAGTACTTC
.	.	TRBV25-1	TRBJ2-5	CASSEYRGRVTETQYF	TGTGCCAGCAGTGAATATAGGGGCAGGGTAACAGAGACCCAGTACTTC
many	.	TRBV2	TRBJ1-5	CASSDDSNQPQHF	TGTGCCAGCAGTGACGATAGCAATCAGCCCCAGCATTTT
.	.	TRBV2	TRBJ2-6	CASSEAGGSGANVLTF	TGTGCCAGCAGTGAAGCAGGAGGGTCTGGGGCCAACGTCCTGACTTTC
.	.	TRBV7-9	TRBJ2-1	CASSRQVYNEQFF	TGTGCCAGCAGCCGACAGGTGTACAATGAGCAGTTCTTC
few	TRBD1	TRBV5-6	TRBJ2-3	CASSQPNLGQGAYLSTDTQYF	TGTGCCAGCAGCCAACCCAATTTGGGACAGGGGGCCTACCTTAGCACAGATACGCAGTATTTT
many	.	TRBV28	TRBJ1-2	CASRFIDTNYGYTF	TGTGCCAGCAGATTTATTGACACAAACTATGGCTACACCTTC